The 8 T cell receptor beta chains reported below all come from one sample, sequenced in a study of tumor-infiltrating lymphocytes in primary liver carcinoma (dated by TCRdb to the late 2010s). Sequenced using an Illumina HiSeq 2500. TCRbeta-specific cDNA was reverse-transcribed from 500 ng total RNA using a constant-region primer and ProtoScript II reverse transcriptase. The TCRbeta libraries were prepared through three rounds of nested multiplex PCR following a slightly modified ARM-PCR procedure. Each of the first two PCR rounds ran for approximately 10 cycles using multiplex TRBV1-TRBV30 forward primers together with a Cbeta reverse primer. TCRdb reran the public reads through fastp at Q25 and MiXCR, keeping productive beta chains. Each CDR3 protein appears once, grouped with its most common genes and DNA. The sample table holds approximately 76,000 distinct CDR3 sequences, of which 70% to 80% were seen once. Together, the top ten hold approximately 15% of the sample.

Total RNA and DNA were co-extracted from 20-30 mg of bulk tissue with the AllPrep DNA/RNA mini kit, without cell sorting. Material for sequencing was liver tumor tissue from sampling region 4. Taken with the paper, the label for cell subset or site translates to: tumor region T4, right-lateral pole. The receptors come from a woman aged 55-70 years with primary liver carcinoma and hepatitis B virus infection.

For this clonotype: This CDR3 fails to terminate in the conserved phenylalanine or tryptophan, so it likely reflects a read error. No DNA is shown, since the ends of the CDR3 on it are uncertain; the CDR3 is the one TCRdb lists. This rearrangement joins TRBV11-2 to TRBJ1-2; the table assigns TRBD1, which was not confirmed against the DNA. Germline V gene data show CDR1 as SGHAT and CDR2 as FQNNGV. Ends included, the CDR3 has 15 residues. The CDR3 is CANSLETGVIYGYTY.

On this clonotype: At one end, the junction sequence differs from germline, possibly due to a read error. The V and J genes are TRBV11-2 and TRBJ2-3, with a weak D call TRBD2 (7 bases). The CDR3 consists of 15 residues. Germline V gives CDR1 SGHAT, CDR2 FQNNGV. The DNA for the CDR3 is TGTGCCAGGTGCTTAATGTGGGGGGGCACAGATACACAGTATTTT. It is translated as CARCLMWGGTDTQYF.

V is TRBV12-3 or TRBV12-4 and J is TRBJ1-1; 10 bases are shared with TRBD1. The CDR3 consists of 13 residues. Trimming took 6 bases from V and 4 from J; bases not matched to a gene: 2. CDR3 residues: CASRDRGTTEAFF. The CDR3 DNA reads TGTGCCAGCAGGGACAGGGGGACCACTGAAGCTTTCTTT.

Of note for this clonotype: A read error may produce the germline difference seen at one junction end. The chain combines TRBV18 with TRBJ2-7, with D perhaps matching TRBD1 or TRBD2 (5 bases each). Germline CDR1 and CDR2: KGHSH and LQKENI. The CDR3 has 15 amino acids. Here the CDR3 DNA reads TGTGCCATCTCACCACGTCGAGGGGCGCTGGGCGAGCAGTACTTC. It encodes CAISPRRGALGEQYF.

J is TRBJ2-5 and V is TRBV29-1, with 9 bases fitting TRBD2. The V gene's germline CDR1 is SQVTM and CDR2 ANQGSEA. The ends lost 6 bases at V and 4 bases at J; junction bases unmatched: 12. This CDR3 region has 15 residues. Here the CDR3 reads CSVGSGGMGIETQYF. The CDR3 DNA is TGCAGCGTGGGTAGCGGGGGAATGGGTATAGAGACCCAGTACTTC.

Details on this clonotype: A read error is likely, as this CDR3 ends without the conserved phenylalanine or tryptophan. V gene TRBV30 combines with J gene TRBJ2-7; no definite D call. Germline V CDR1 and CDR2: GTSNPN, SVGIG (reference sequence). This CDR3 has 11 amino acids. The CDR3 sequence is CAWSSSYEQYL. CDR3 bases: TGTGCATGGAGTAGTTCCTACGAGCAGTACTTA.

This chain connects TRBV12-3 or TRBV12-4 to TRBJ2-7; 7 positions match TRBD2. This CDR3 is built from 15 residues. V lost 7 bases to trimming and J lost 2 bases; unmatched junction nucleotides: 11. The CDR3 bases are TGTGCCAGCACGTCGACAAGCGGGGTGACCTACGAGCAGTACTTC. Protein sequence: CASTSTSGVTYEQYF.

The V call is TRBV2, the J call TRBJ2-7; 7 bases map to TRBD1. Germline V gene lookup returns CDR1 SNHLY and CDR2 FYNNEI. CDR3 length equals 13 residues. The V and J ends lost 7 bases and 7 bases, in that order; junction bases with no gene match: 10. Here the CDR3 reads CASTRDRVWEQYF. CDR3 sequence (DNA): TGTGCCAGCACCAGAGACAGGGTATGGGAGCAGTACTTC.